These T cell receptor beta chains were read from a single sample in a study of blood T cells in healthy people across ages. TCRdb analysed the 5' RACE reads with MiXCR anew, one entry per CDR3 protein. The sample carries roughly 550,000 distinct CDR3 sequences, 20% to 30% recorded once. The sample was also linked to a second study, of T cells of mothers and their children.

The specimen sequenced was blood. The receptor set was obtained from a boy aged 5-17 years in good health. The CDR3 runs from the conserved cysteine through the conserved F or W. The D gene is left open where the match is weak. Clone sizes are given selectively: once, few, many, or a class where the clone is expanded.

D gene	V gene	J gene	clone size	CDR3 DNA	CDR3 protein
.	TRBV20-1	TRBJ2-5	many	TGCAGTGCTAGAGATCAAGAGACCCAGTACTTC	CSARDQETQYF
TRBD2	TRBV4-2	TRBJ2-1	.	TGTGCCAGCAGCCAAGAAGCGGGAGACTACAATGAGCAGTTCTTC	CASSQEAGDYNEQFF
TRBD1	TRBV18	TRBJ2-5	.	TGTGCCAGCTCACACCAACAGGGGGCAGAGACCCAGTACTTC	CASSHQQGAETQYF
.	TRBV7-2	TRBJ2-7	few	TGTGCCAGCAGCTCACGGACTAACCCCTACGAGCAGTACTTC	CASSSRTNPYEQYF
TRBD2	TRBV14	TRBJ2-1	many	TGTGCCAGCAGCCAGGGACTAGCGGGGGTCAATGAGCAGTTCTTC	CASSQGLAGVNEQFF
.	TRBV13	TRBJ2-1	.	TGTGCCAGCAGCGGCCAAGGGGTTCTGAGAGATGAGCAGTTCTTC	CASSGQGVLRDEQFF
TRBD2	TRBV20-1	TRBJ2-1	few	TGCAGTGCCCCAGGGCTGGCTAGCGGGAGTAATGAGCAGTTCTTC	CSAPGLASGSNEQFF
TRBD2	TRBV14	TRBJ2-5	.	TGTGCCAGCAGCCCCGGGACTAGCGGGAGGACGACCCAGTACTTC	CASSPGTSGRTTQYF
TRBD2	TRBV7-9	TRBJ2-1	.	TGTGCCAGCAGCTCGGGACTAGCGGGGGAGCAGTTCTTC	CASSSGLAGEQFF
TRBD1	TRBV3-1	TRBJ2-7	few	TGTGCCAGCAGCTTACGGACAGGGGGACCTGACGAGCAGTACTTC	CASSLRTGGPDEQYF
.	TRBV20-1	TRBJ1-2	few	TGCAGTGCTAGGGCGGAGGCGAGCTATGGCTACACCTTC	CSARAEASYGYTF
TRBD2	TRBV7-9	TRBJ2-1	.	TGTGCCGGCAGCTTAGCCTTGGCGGGAGAAAATGAGCAGTTCTTC	CAGSLALAGENEQFF
.	TRBV7-3	TRBJ1-2	.	TGTGCCAGCAGCCCGAAGAAGTATGGCTACACCTTC	CASSPKKYGYTF
TRBD2	TRBV29-1	TRBJ2-7	.	TGCAGCGTTCTCGGACTAGCGGGAGGGCCTCCCGATTACGAGCAGTACTTC	CSVLGLAGGPPDYEQYF
.	TRBV5-6	TRBJ2-7	many	TGTGCCAGCAGCCCGACGGGGACTTACGAGCAGTACTTC	CASSPTGTYEQYF
.	TRBV20-1	TRBJ2-1	few	TGCAGTGCTAGAGCGTTGCGGGACAGCAAGAACAATGAGCAGTTCTTC	CSARALRDSKNNEQFF
TRBD2	TRBV6-5	TRBJ2-1	.	TGTGCCAGCAGTTCCCAACGGGGACTAAGTTCGAACAATGAGCAGTTCTTC	CASSSQRGLSSNNEQFF
.	TRBV5-1	TRBJ1-3	.	TGCGCCAGCAGTACCGGACCGACTGGAAACACCATATATTTT	CASSTGPTGNTIYF
TRBD1	TRBV13	TRBJ2-7	few	TGTGCCAGCAGCTCCCGGACAGGGAGGTTCGAGCAGTACTTC	CASSSRTGRFEQYF
TRBD2	TRBV3-1	TRBJ2-7	.	TGTGCCAGCAGCCAGAGAGTACTAGCGGGAGCCAACGAGCAGTACTTC	CASSQRVLAGANEQYF
.	TRBV6-2/TRBV6-3	TRBJ2-2	.	TGTGCCAGCAGTCCCCCGGGCGGCTACACCGGGGAGCTGTTTTTT	CASSPPGGYTGELFF
.	TRBV7-9	TRBJ2-3	few	TGTGCCATAAGGGTACCTAGCACAGATACGCAGTATTTT	CAIRVPSTDTQYF
TRBD2	TRBV12-3/TRBV12-4	TRBJ2-7	.	TGTGCCAGCAGTCCAGGACAGCCGGGACTAGCGGGGGGGCACTACGAGCAGTACTTC	CASSPGQPGLAGGHYEQYF
.	TRBV7-2	TRBJ2-7	few	TGTGCCAGCAGCTTAAGTGGACCCAGCATATGGGGGGAGCAGTACTTC	CASSLSGPSIWGEQYF
TRBD1	TRBV29-1	TRBJ1-1	few	TGCACGCTATCCAGGGGGTTCGGGGACACTGAAGCTTTCTTT	CTLSRGFGDTEAFF
TRBD1	TRBV6-5	TRBJ2-7	few	TGTGCCAGCAGTTACTCCCCGGGACAGGCAACCTACGAGCAGTACTTC	CASSYSPGQATYEQYF
.	TRBV7-2	TRBJ2-1	few	TGTGCCAGCAGCTCAGAGACTACCGCCCTAGGAGGTGAGCAGTTCTTC	CASSSETTALGGEQFF
TRBD1	TRBV28	TRBJ1-1	.	TGTGCCAGCAGACCTTCAGGGGGCGCGGCTTTCTTT	CASRPSGGAAFF
TRBD1	TRBV29-1	TRBJ1-2	.	TGCAGCGCCTCACCACAGGGGGCAAGGGGCTACACCTTC	CSASPQGARGYTF
TRBD1	TRBV29-1	TRBJ2-5	.	TGCAGCGCCCACAGGGGAATACACCAAGAGACCCAGTACTTC	CSAHRGIHQETQYF
.	TRBV11-2	TRBJ1-6	once	TGTGCCAGCAGCTTAGATCCGCAGGGCGGGCCACCCCTCCACTTT	CASSLDPQGGPPLHF
.	TRBV29-1	TRBJ1-5	.	TGCAGCGTTTCTGCAGGAGGGGGCAATCAGCCCCAGCATTTT	CSVSAGGGNQPQHF
TRBD1	TRBV29-1	TRBJ2-7	few	TGCAGCGTGACAGGGGGGACCTACGAGCAGTACTTC	CSVTGGTYEQYF